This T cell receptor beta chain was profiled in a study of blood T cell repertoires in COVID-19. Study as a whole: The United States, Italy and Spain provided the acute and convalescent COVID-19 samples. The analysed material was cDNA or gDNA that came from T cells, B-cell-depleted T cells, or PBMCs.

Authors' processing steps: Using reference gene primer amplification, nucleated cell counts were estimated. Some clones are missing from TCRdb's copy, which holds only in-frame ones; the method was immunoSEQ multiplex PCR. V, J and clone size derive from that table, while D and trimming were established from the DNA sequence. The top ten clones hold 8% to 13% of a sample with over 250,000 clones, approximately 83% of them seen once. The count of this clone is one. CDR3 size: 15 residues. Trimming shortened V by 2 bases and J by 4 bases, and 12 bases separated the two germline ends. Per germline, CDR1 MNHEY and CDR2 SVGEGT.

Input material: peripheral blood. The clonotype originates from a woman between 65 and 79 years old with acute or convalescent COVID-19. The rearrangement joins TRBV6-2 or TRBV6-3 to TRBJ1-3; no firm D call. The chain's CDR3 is CASSYGGPAGNTIYF. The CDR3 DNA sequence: TGTGCCAGCAGTTACGGCGGTCCGGCGGGAAACACCATATATTTT.